The clone carrying this TCR beta chain was seen a few times. Its antigen remains unknown. These data originate in a study of PD-1 blockade in classical Hodgkin lymphoma. Points from the study as a whole: The diversity seen at baseline in complete responders resembled that of newly diagnosed patients. Healthy donors reportedly exceeded newly diagnosed patients in baseline TCR diversity. By C4D1, diversity of CD4+ TCRs had risen significantly, whereas that of CD8+ TCRs had not.

Time point meaning: cycle 4 day 1 (C4D1), after 6 weeks of nivolumab. Every patient had relapsed following autologous stem cell transplantation, and cohorts differed in brentuximab vedotin exposure. Germline-derived CDR1 and CDR2 are SGHNT and YYREEE (reference sequence). Trimming pared 5 bases from V and 9 bases from J, leaving 12 bases between. The CDR3 is 13 amino acids. Here immunoSEQ multiplex PCR was the method, and the copy in TCRdb shows in-frame clones only, minus some. The table shows about 47,000 clones, with 80% occurring only once. The receptor was isolated from a human donor with classical Hodgkin lymphoma. The sample consisted of peripheral blood mononuclear cells (PBMCs), taken before the fourth cycle of nivolumab. V gene TRBV5-4 combines with J gene TRBJ1-6; D uncertain. CDR3: CASRGNWSSPLHF. The CDR3 bases are TGTGCCAGCAGAGGGAATTGGAGTTCACCCCTCCACTTT. Combining the CDR3 with reference TRBV5-4 and TRBJ1-6 gives the whole variable domain ETGVTQSPTHLIKTRGQQVTLRCSSQSGHNTVSWYQQALGQGPQFIFQYYREEENGRGNFPPRFSGLQFPNYSSELNVNALELDDSALYLCASRGNWSSPLHFGNGTRLTVT.